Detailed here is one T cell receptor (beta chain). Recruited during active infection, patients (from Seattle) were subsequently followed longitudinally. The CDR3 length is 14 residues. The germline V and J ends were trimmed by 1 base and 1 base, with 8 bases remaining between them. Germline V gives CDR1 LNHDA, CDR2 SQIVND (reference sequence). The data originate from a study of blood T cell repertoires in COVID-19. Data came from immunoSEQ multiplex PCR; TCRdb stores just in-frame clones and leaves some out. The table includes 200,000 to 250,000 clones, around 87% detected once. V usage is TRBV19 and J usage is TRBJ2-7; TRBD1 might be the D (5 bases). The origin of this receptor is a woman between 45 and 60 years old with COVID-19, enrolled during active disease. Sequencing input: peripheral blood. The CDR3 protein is CASSIGGGSYEQYF. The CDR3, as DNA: TGTGCCAGTAGTATAGGGGGCGGTTCCTACGAGCAGTACTTC.